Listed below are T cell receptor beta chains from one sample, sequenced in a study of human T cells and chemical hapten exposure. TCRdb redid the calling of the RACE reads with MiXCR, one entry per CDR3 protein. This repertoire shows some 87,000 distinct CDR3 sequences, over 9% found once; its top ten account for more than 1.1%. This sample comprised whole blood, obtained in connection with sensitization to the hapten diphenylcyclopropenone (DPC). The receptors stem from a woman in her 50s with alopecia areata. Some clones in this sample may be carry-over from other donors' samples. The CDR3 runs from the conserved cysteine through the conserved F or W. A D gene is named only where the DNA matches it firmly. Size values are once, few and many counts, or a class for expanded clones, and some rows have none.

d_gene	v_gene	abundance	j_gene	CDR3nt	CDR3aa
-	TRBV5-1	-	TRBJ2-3	TGCGCCAGCAGCTTGGGGGCGGAGGCTGGCACGCAGTATTTT	CASSLGAEAGTQYF
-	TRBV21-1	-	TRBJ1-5	TGTGCCAGCAGCAATTATCAGCCCCAGCATTTT	CASSNYQPQHF
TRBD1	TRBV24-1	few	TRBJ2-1	TGTGCCACCAGTGCTGACAGGGCCCCCTACAATGAGCAGTTCTTC	CATSADRAPYNEQFF
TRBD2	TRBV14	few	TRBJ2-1	TGTGCCAGCAGCCAAGATCCGGGACTAGCGAGAAATGAGCAGTTCTTC	CASSQDPGLARNEQFF
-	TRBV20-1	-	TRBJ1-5	TGCAGTGCTAGAGATGGGGGGGGCACTCAGCCCCAGCATTTT	CSARDGGGTQPQHF
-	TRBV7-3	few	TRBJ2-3	TGTGCCAGCAGCTCCAGTATCACAGATACGCAGTATTTT	CASSSSITDTQYF
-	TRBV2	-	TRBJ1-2	TGTGCCAGCAGTGAAGCGTACAGGGCATCTGGCTACACCTTC	CASSEAYRASGYTF
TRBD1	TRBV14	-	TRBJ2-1	TGTGCCAGCAGCTCAAGGTCCGGACAGGGGTTTGGCAATGAGCAGTTCTTC	CASSSRSGQGFGNEQFF
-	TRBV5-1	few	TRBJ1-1	TGCGCCAGCAGCTTGGCCCTGAGGTCTGAAGCTTTCTTT	CASSLALRSEAFF
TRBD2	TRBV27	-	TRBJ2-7	TGTGCCAGCAGTTACCGAACCCCCAGGAAACTAGCGCCGAGCTCCTACGAGCAGTACTTC	CASSYRTPRKLAPSSYEQYF
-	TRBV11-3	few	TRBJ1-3	TGTGCCAGCAGCTGGACGGGACGCGGAAACACCATATATTTT	CASSWTGRGNTIYF
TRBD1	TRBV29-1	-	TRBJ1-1	TGCAGCGTGGGACAGGGGGGTTCGGTAGCCCCTGAAGCTTTCTTT	CSVGQGGSVAPEAFF
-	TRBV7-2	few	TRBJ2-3	TGTGCCAGCAGCTTAGGAATCGGGCCATTGACAGATACGCAGTATTTT	CASSLGIGPLTDTQYF
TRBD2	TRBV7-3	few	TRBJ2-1	TGTGCCAGCAGCTCGACTAGCGAGGTTGAGCAGTTCTTC	CASSSTSEVEQFF
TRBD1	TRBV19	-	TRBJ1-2	TGTGCCAGTAGTGTAGGGACAGAGAGTTGGTATGGCTACACCTTC	CASSVGTESWYGYTF
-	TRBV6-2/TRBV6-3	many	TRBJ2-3	TGTGCCAGCAGCCCCTCCCAGCGGAGCGGACGCACAGATACGCAGTATTTT	CASSPSQRSGRTDTQYF
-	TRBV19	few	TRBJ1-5	TGTGCCAGTAGTATTGGGAATCAGCCCCAGCATTTT	CASSIGNQPQHF
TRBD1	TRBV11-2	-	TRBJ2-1	TGTGCCAGCAGCTTAAGACTGGCCCCGGGACAGGGGTCTCAGGAGCAGTTCTTC	CASSLRLAPGQGSQEQFF
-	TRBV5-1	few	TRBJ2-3	TGCGCCAGCAGCTTGGGACAGACAGATACGCAGTATTTT	CASSLGQTDTQYF
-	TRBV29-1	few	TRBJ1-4	TGCAGCGTTGCTCCGGTGAGGGAAAATGAAAAACTGTTTTTT	CSVAPVRENEKLFF
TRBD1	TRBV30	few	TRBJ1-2	TGTGCCTGGACCCTGTGGGGGACAGCAGCTAACTATGGCTACACCTTC	CAWTLWGTAANYGYTF
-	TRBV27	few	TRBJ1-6	TGTGCCAGCAGTTCAAACTCGGGCTCCTATAATTCACCCCTCCACTTT	CASSSNSGSYNSPLHF